These T cell receptor beta chains were read from a single sample in a study of graft-versus-host responses after intestinal transplantation. For these TCRs, the target antigens are not known. TCRdb's copy holds only in-frame clones and misses some; the assay was immunoSEQ multiplex PCR. The repertoire holds 75,000 to 100,000 clones, with 75% to 95% as singletons. The input for sequencing was unstimulated CD4+ T cells sorted from spleen or lymph node cells, taken before transplant. The receptor set was obtained from a human donor who was the organ donor for an intestinal transplant. The CDR3 runs from the conserved cysteine through the conserved F or W. D genes are given only for firm matches. The listing skips clone size in some rows; elsewhere it reads once, few, many or a size class.

size,D,V,J,CDR3,DNA
once,-,TRBV6-1,TRBJ2-1,CASSGSGASPTYNEQFF,TGTGCCAGCAGTGGGTCAGGGGCCTCACCCACCTACAATGAGCAGTTCTTC
-,TRBD1,TRBV7-3,TRBJ1-1,CASSPLTGQGSNTEAFF,TGTGCCAGCAGCCCACTCACCGGACAGGGATCGAACACTGAAGCTTTCTTT
-,TRBD1,TRBV9,TRBJ1-3,CASSAPPGQVSGNTIYF,TGTGCCAGCAGCGCTCCACCGGGACAGGTCTCTGGAAACACCATATATTTT
-,-,TRBV4-3,TRBJ1-2,CASSPAGGGAAGYTF,TGCGCCAGCAGCCCTGCCGGTGGGGGGGCGGCTGGCTACACCTTC
-,-,TRBV4-2,TRBJ1-6,CASSQGGMALNSPLHF,TGTGCCAGCAGCCAAGGAGGGATGGCCTTAAATTCACCCCTCCACTTT
-,-,TRBV5-6,TRBJ2-5,CASSLAVETQYF,TGTGCCAGCAGCTTGGCCGTAGAGACCCAGTACTTC
-,-,TRBV7-2,TRBJ1-2,CASSSPGGGMVLKNYGYTF,TGTGCCAGCAGCTCCCCGGGGGGGGGTATGGTCCTAAAAAACTATGGCTACACCTTC
-,TRBD2,TRBV9,TRBJ2-1,CASSRLSGKTYNEQFF,TGTGCCAGCAGTCGCCTTAGCGGGAAAACGTACAATGAGCAGTTCTTC
-,TRBD1,TRBV5-1,TRBJ1-2,CASSLGQVYGYTF,TGCGCCAGCAGCTTAGGACAGGTCTATGGCTACACCTTC
-,TRBD2,TRBV5-1,TRBJ2-7,CASSWTSGGSNYEQYF,TGCGCCAGCAGCTGGACCTCGGGGGGATCGAACTACGAGCAGTACTTC
-,-,TRBV4-3,TRBJ1-4,CASSHLLDATNEKLFF,TGCGCCAGCAGCCACCTTCTAGACGCAACTAATGAAAAACTGTTTTTT
-,TRBD2,TRBV2,TRBJ2-3,CASRRLAGTDTQYF,TGTGCCAGCAGGAGACTAGCTGGCACAGATACGCAGTATTTT
-,-,TRBV4-1,TRBJ1-2,CASSQNLEHSGGYTF,TGCGCCAGCAGCCAAAATCTCGAACATTCGGGGGGCTACACCTTC
-,-,TRBV7-9,TRBJ2-4,CASSLVSGASVTKNIQYF,TGTGCCAGCAGCTTAGTCTCAGGGGCGAGTGTTACCAAAAACATTCAGTACTTC
-,-,TRBV15,TRBJ2-4,CATSRERLNIQYF,TGTGCCACCAGCAGAGAGAGATTAAACATTCAGTACTTC
-,TRBD1,TRBV9,TRBJ2-3,CASSVEGGDRVTDTQYF,TGTGCCAGCAGCGTAGAAGGAGGGGACAGGGTAACAGATACGCAGTATTTT
-,TRBD1,TRBV19,TRBJ1-2,CASSIANRDRVYYGYTF,TGTGCCAGTAGTATAGCTAACCGGGACAGGGTTTACTATGGCTACACCTTC
-,TRBD2,TRBV5-4,TRBJ2-1,CASSLRLAGGRGEQFF,TGTGCCAGCAGCTTGAGACTAGCGGGGGGGCGGGGTGAGCAGTTCTTC
-,TRBD1,TRBV18,TRBJ1-1,CASSPLQGKNTEAFF,TGTGCCAGCTCACCACTACAGGGGAAGAACACTGAAGCTTTCTTT
-,-,TRBV7-2,TRBJ1-2,CASSLGGTIGNGYTF,TGTGCCAGCAGCTTAGGGGGGACAATAGGCAATGGCTACACCTTC
-,TRBD1,TRBV9,TRBJ1-6,CASSATGVNNSPLHF,TGTGCCAGCAGCGCCACAGGGGTAAATAATTCACCCCTCCACTTT
-,-,TRBV5-1,TRBJ1-2,CASSSARQPSYGYTF,TGCGCCAGCAGCTCGGCTCGACAGCCAAGCTATGGCTACACCTTC
-,-,TRBV6-5,TRBJ2-7,CASSSAYEQYF,TGTGCCAGCAGTTCAGCCTACGAGCAGTACTTC
-,-,TRBV5-1,TRBJ2-7,CASSLADLTGKQYF,TGCGCCAGCAGCTTGGCCGATCTAACGGGGAAGCAGTACTTC
-,TRBD1,TRBV5-6,TRBJ2-7,CASSFRQGLKVYEQYF,TGTGCCAGCAGCTTCCGACAGGGGTTAAAAGTCTACGAGCAGTACTTC
-,-,TRBV4-1,TRBJ1-2,CASSGGFAYTF,TGCGCCAGCAGCGGCGGGTTTGCCTACACCTTC
once,TRBD2,TRBV11-2,TRBJ2-7,CASSLLAGAYEQYF,TGTGCCAGCAGCTTATTAGCGGGGGCCTACGAGCAGTACTTC
-,TRBD2,TRBV4-2,TRBJ2-3,CASSQGTSGAPSTDTQYF,TGTGCCAGCAGCCAAGGGACTAGCGGGGCCCCATCCACAGATACGCAGTATTTT
-,TRBD1,TRBV5-1,TRBJ2-1,CASIGQGSDEQFF,TGCGCCAGCATTGGACAGGGGAGCGATGAGCAGTTCTTC
-,TRBD1,TRBV28,TRBJ1-2,CASSLLGGQGALGYTF,TGTGCCAGCAGTTTATTGGGGGGACAGGGGGCGCTTGGCTACACCTTC
-,-,TRBV27,TRBJ1-4,CASSLSWGGNEKLFF,TGTGCCAGCAGTCTTTCTTGGGGGGGTAATGAAAAACTGTTTTTT
-,-,TRBV6-1,TRBJ1-2,CASSRTDSYGYTF,TGTGCCAGCAGCCGGACAGACTCCTATGGCTACACCTTC
-,-,TRBV7-9,TRBJ2-7,CASSPSGRGYSNYEQYF,TGTGCCAGCAGCCCCAGCGGCAGGGGATACTCCAACTACGAGCAGTACTTC
-,-,TRBV7-8,TRBJ2-5,CASSLGLRETQYF,TGTGCCAGCAGTCTGGGCCTTCGAGAGACCCAGTACTTC